Below, 17 T cell receptor beta chains from the same sample are listed, as sequenced in a study of post-analysis software for immune sequencing data. Study-wide results and limits: Relative to controls, patients had roughly five TRBV segments at higher frequency, with TRBV5-6, TRBV5-1 and TRBV20-1 among these.

No antigen is known for these receptors. Sequencing libraries made from TCR beta cDNA carried unique molecular identifiers. MiXCR, applied by TCRdb to the PCR reads, yields one record per CDR3 protein. This table has approximately 350,000 distinct CDR3 sequences, around a third appearing once. The sequenced sample was blood. These TCRs come from a girl aged 10-17 years with multiple sclerosis.

This clonotype was counted between two and nine times. V is TRBV12-3 or TRBV12-4 and J is TRBJ2-7; tentative D call: TRBD2 (5 bases). Deletions cut 6 bases from V and 4 bases from J, with 16 bases between. The CDR3 is made up of 14 amino acids. The CDR3 sequence: CASSPSGFDYEQYF. The DNA for the CDR3 is TGTGCCAGCAGCCCCAGCGGATTTGATTACGAGCAGTACTTC.

The V and J genes are TRBV12-3 or TRBV12-4 and TRBJ1-1; no reliable D call. The V gene lost 6 bases and the J gene lost 5 bases, with 19 bases spanning the gap. The CDR3 extends over 15 amino acids. For the CDR3, the DNA is TGTGCCAGCAGCCGCCAGTTCGGTCTGGAGACTGAAGCTTTCTTT. This sequence encodes CASSRQFGLETEAFF.

This clonotype came up a few times. This sequence joins TRBV7-6 and TRBJ2-3, with TRBD1 identical over 7 bases. J gave up 4 bases and V 4 bases, and 5 bases lay outside the gene matches. Germline lookup yields CDR1 SGHVS and CDR2 FNYEAQ. The CDR3 is made up of 14 amino acids. CDR3 in amino acids: CASSSRQGPDTQYF. In DNA form, the CDR3 reads TGTGCCAGCAGCTCAAGACAGGGCCCAGATACGCAGTATTTT.

This clonotype was seen a handful of times. CDR3 sequence (DNA): TGTGCCAGCAGTCCCCTTAACACCGGGGAGCTGTTTTTT. It specifies CASSPLNTGELFF. This chain uses TRBV4-2 with TRBJ2-2; D is undetermined. This CDR3 spans 13 amino acids. Germline CDR1 is LGHNA and CDR2 is YNFKEQ. The V end was cut by 6 bases, the J end by 2 bases, with 7 bases between.

This clonotype was seen only once. Given a much more abundant clone one base away, this may be a read error. V is TRBV6-6 and J is TRBJ2-5; 11 bases align to TRBD2. Germline CDR1 is MNHNY and CDR2 is SVGAGI (reference sequence). CDR3 length: 16 residues. CDR3 sequence reads: CASSQRTSGLQEAQYF. Here the CDR3 DNA reads TGTGCCAGCAGTCAACGGACTAGCGGGCTCCAAGAGGCCCAGTACTTC.

The chain joins TRBV7-9 to TRBJ2-7, with 8 bases aligning to TRBD2. This CDR3 comprises 16 residues. Per the germline V gene, CDR1 is SEHNR and CDR2 is FQNEAQ (reference sequence). After removal of 5 bases from V and 1 base from J, the junction contained 10 bases not matched to a gene. The CDR3 DNA sequence: TGTGCCAGCAGCCCTTATAGCGGGGTTTTTTCCTACGAGCAGTACTTC. This codes for CASSPYSGVFSYEQYF.

This clonotype was counted between two and nine times. The gene calls are TRBV5-1 and TRBJ2-7, with D perhaps matching TRBD1 (6 bases). Germline CDR1 and CDR2: SGHRS and YFSETQ. CDR3 length: 13 amino acids. The V end was cut by 5 bases, the J end by 4 bases, with 13 bases between. Here the CDR3 DNA reads TGCGCCAGCAGGGCGGCAGGGGCTTACGAGCAGTACTTC. Its protein product is CASRAAGAYEQYF.

In this sample, this clonotype turned up a few times. The chain links TRBV20-1 to TRBJ2-5, with D perhaps given as TRBD1 or TRBD2 (5 bases each). The germline gives CDR1 DFQATT, CDR2 SNEGSKA (reference sequence). The CDR3 is 11 residues long. The V and J ends lost 6 bases and 11 bases respectively, with 16 bases between them. The CDR3 coding sequence is TGCAGTGCCTCTGACTTGGGGGAGCAGTACTTC. It is translated as CSASDLGEQYF.

This chain uses TRBV7-9 with TRBJ1-1; 8 positions match TRBD1. CDR1 and CDR2 (germline): SEHNR, FQNEAQ (reference sequence). The CDR3 contains 11 residues. The V gene end was trimmed by 4 bases and the J gene end by 11 bases; junction bases not matched to a gene: 3. The CDR3 sequence is CASSSDRVAFF. CDR3 nucleotides: TGTGCCAGCAGCTCGGACAGGGTTGCTTTCTTT.

The rearrangement joins TRBV4-2 to TRBJ1-1; D may be TRBD1 (5 bases). The CDR3 runs 13 residues. The germline V gene encodes CDR1 LGHNA and CDR2 YNFKEQ. Trimming took 1 base from V and 7 from J, leaving 10 bases between them. In DNA form, the CDR3 reads TGTGCCAGCAGCCAAGGGGAGGGGCATGAAGCTTTCTTT. Translated: CASSQGEGHEAFF.

The rearrangement uses TRBV20-1 and TRBJ2-3; no definite D call. Germline CDR1 DFQATT, CDR2 SNEGSKA (reference sequence). This CDR3 has 12 residues. Trimming took 3 bases from V and 9 from J, leaving 13 bases between them. The CDR3 DNA sequence: TGCAGTGCTAGCCCGCCCGGGTCCACGCAGTATTTT. This codes for CSASPPGSTQYF.

V and J are TRBV7-6 and TRBJ2-3, with D perhaps matching TRBD2 (5 bases). From germline, CDR1 is SGHVS and CDR2 FNYEAQ. V was clipped by 5 bases and J by 4 bases, with 13 bases between them. The CDR3 is made up of 14 amino acids. CDR3 region: CASSQFGVADTQYF. CDR3 nucleotide sequence: TGTGCCAGCAGCCAGTTCGGGGTAGCAGATACGCAGTATTTT.

V gene TRBV6-6 combines with J gene TRBJ1-4; TRBD1 aligns across 10 bases. CDR1 and CDR2 (germline): MNHNY, SVGAGI (reference sequence). The length of the CDR3 is 14 residues. The V gene end was trimmed by 4 bases and the J gene end by 6 bases; junction bases not matched to a gene: 2. The CDR3 sequence is CASSSGTGDEKLFF. The CDR3 DNA reads TGTGCCAGCAGTTCCGGGACAGGGGATGAAAAACTGTTTTTT.

This clonotype came up many times. This chain joins TRBV5-1 and TRBJ2-3; TRBD2 matches 7 bases. CDR1 SGHRS and CDR2 YFSETQ come from the germline V gene. V lost 5 bases, J lost 2 bases, and 5 bases stayed unmatched. CDR3 size: 14 residues. The CDR3: CASRWGGSTDTQYF. CDR3 sequence (DNA): TGCGCCAGCAGGTGGGGGGGGTCCACAGATACGCAGTATTTT.

The chain couples TRBV4-3 to TRBJ2-7; tentative D call: TRBD2 (5 bases). Trimming took off 4 bases at V and 6 bases at J, with 19 bases between the two ends. Germline CDR1 and CDR2: LGHNA and YSLEER. There are 15 residues in the CDR3. The CDR3 DNA reads TGCGCCAGCAGCCCCGTGCGCGGGTTGTTCGGCGAGCAGTACTTC. Its translation: CASSPVRGLFGEQYF.

Only a few counts were recorded for this clonotype. CDR3 in amino acids: CASTWDRGVSPLHF. Written as DNA, the CDR3 is TGTGCCAGCACGTGGGACAGGGGAGTATCACCCCTCCACTTT. The rearrangement joins TRBV12-3 or TRBV12-4 to TRBJ1-6; 10 bases fit TRBD1. Trimming cost V 7 bases and J 10 bases; bases outside gene matches: 7. The CDR3 loop spans 14 amino acids.

In its sample, this clonotype was seen once. V and J are TRBV29-1 and TRBJ2-2; tentative D call: TRBD2 (5 bases). Per the germline V gene, CDR1 is SQVTM and CDR2 is ANQGSEA. V was shortened by 0 bases and J by 3 bases, with 14 bases between the two germline ends. The length of the CDR3 is 16 residues. CDR3 in DNA: TGCAGCGTTGAAGAGAACTTAAAGGGAGACACCGGGGAGCTGTTTTTT. Protein sequence: CSVEENLKGDTGELFF.